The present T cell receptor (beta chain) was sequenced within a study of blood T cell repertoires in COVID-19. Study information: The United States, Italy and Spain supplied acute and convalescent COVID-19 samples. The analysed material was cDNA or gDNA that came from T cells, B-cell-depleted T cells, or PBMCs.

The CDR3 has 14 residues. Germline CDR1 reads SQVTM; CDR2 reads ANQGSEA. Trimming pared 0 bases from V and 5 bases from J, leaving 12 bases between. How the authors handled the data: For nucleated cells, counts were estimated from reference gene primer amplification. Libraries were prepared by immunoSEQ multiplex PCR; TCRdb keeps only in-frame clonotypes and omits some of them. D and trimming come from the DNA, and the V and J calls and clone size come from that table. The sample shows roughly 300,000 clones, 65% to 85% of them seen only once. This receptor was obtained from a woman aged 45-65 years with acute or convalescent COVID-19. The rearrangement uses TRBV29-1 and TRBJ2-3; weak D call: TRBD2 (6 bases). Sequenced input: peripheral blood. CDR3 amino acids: CSVEDPNGRDTQYF. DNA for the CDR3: TGCAGCGTTGAAGATCCGAACGGGAGAGATACGCAGTATTTT.